The rows below give T cell receptor beta chains drawn from one sample of a study of T cell responses to AZD1222 COVID-19 vaccine. Assay: immunoSEQ multiplex PCR; the TCRdb copy retains only in-frame clones and omits some. The repertoire consists of approximately 270,000 clones, with roughly 93% occurring once and the leading ten covering roughly 0.6%. The sample in question was peripheral blood, obtained 28 days after the second AZD1222 dose. The receptors were gathered from an adult who received the AZD1222 COVID-19 vaccine. CDR3s include the opening cysteine and the closing phenylalanine or tryptophan.

TRBV7-6,19,CASSPWTSGTTRGTDTQYF
TRBV3-1/TRBV3-2,13,CASSRPPPSPLHF
TRBV10-3,14,CAISELPGNQPQHF
TRBV10-3,14,CAISESGGGDEQYF
TRBV28,13,CASSTEQGGGYTF
TRBV27,14,CASTQDRDSYEQYF
TRBV2,13,CASSYRDRREQYF
TRBV25-1,13,CASSDPGRAEQYF
TRBV20-1,13,CSASLPGHYGYTF
TRBV29-1,13,CSVGTGTNYGYTF
TRBV7-2,13,CASSSTPNTEAFF
TRBV19,11,CASSMMTEAFF
TRBV9,16,CASSVALAGDGYEQYF
TRBV6-5,14,CASSYGRVGTEAFF
TRBV27,17,CASSLLGGRPSSGELFF
TRBV27,16,CASSLLLAGEPYEQYF
TRBV4-2,15,CASSSLTAPQETQYF
TRBV28,16,CASSYRTSGSTDTQYF
TRBV27,12,CASSDRGYGYTF
TRBV4-1,16,CASSQESGTGEYEQYF
TRBV2,13,CASSNDGGTEAFF
TRBV11-2,14,CASSLGQGAYEQYF
TRBV7-2,15,CASSPYSTRTYEQYF
TRBV28,13,CASSLAEGYEQYF
TRBV27,17,CASSPNSDRGSPYEQYF